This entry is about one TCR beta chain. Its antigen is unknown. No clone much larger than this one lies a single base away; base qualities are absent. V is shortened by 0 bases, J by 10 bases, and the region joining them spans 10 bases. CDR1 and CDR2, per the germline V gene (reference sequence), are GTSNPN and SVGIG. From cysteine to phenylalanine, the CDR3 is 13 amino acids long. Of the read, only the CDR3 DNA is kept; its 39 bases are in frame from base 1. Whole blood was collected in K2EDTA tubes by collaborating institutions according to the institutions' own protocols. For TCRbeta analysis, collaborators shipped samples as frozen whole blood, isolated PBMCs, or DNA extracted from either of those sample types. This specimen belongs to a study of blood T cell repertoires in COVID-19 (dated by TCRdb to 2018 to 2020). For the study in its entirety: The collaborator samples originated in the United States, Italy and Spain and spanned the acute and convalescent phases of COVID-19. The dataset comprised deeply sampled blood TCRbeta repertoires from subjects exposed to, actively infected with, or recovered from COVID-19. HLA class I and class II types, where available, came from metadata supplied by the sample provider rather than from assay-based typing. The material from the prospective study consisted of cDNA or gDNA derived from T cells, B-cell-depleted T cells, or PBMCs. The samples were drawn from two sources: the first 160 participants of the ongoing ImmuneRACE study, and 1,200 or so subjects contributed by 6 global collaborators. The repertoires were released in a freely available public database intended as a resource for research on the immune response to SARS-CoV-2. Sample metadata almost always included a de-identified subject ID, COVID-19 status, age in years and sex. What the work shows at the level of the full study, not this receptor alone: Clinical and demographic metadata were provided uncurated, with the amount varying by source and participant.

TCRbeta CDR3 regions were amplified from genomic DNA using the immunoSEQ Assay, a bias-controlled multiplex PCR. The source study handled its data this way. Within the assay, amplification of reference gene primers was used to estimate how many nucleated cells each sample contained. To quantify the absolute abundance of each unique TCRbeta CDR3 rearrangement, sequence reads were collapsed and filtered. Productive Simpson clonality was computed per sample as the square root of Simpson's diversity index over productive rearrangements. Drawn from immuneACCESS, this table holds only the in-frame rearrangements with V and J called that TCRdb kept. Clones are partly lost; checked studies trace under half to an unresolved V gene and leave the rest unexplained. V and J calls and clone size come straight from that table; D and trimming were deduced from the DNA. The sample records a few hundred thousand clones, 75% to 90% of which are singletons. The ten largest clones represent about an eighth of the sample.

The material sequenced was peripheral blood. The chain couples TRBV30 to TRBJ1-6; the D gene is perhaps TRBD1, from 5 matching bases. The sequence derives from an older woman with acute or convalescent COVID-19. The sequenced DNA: TGTGCCTGGAGTGTACTTAAGGGGTCACCCCTCCACTTT. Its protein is CAWSVLKGSPLHF.